These 26 T cell receptor beta chains were all obtained from the same sample, sequenced in a study of memory CD4+ T cells and cytomegalovirus serostatus. Some clones are missing from TCRdb's copy, which holds only in-frame ones; the method was immunoSEQ multiplex PCR. Of some 60,000 clones listed, around 79% are singletons. The sort gate was single viable CD3+CD4+CD8-CD45RO+ cells for memory CD4+ T cells. The sequenced sample was memory CD4+ T cells from blood. Receptor source: an adult in good health and CMV-seropositive.

This clone was counted only a few times. V is TRBV6-5 and J is TRBJ2-2, with D perhaps given as TRBD1 or TRBD2 (5 bases each). This CDR3 has 14 amino acids. Germline-derived CDR1 and CDR2 are MNHEY and SVGAGI. Trimming pared 6 bases from V and 4 bases from J, leaving 12 bases between. For the CDR3, the DNA is TGTGCCAGCAGACTTAAGGGGAGCACCGGGGAGCTGTTTTTT. This encodes CASRLKGSTGELFF.

A single count supports this clone. The genes are TRBV19 and TRBJ2-5; 10 nucleotides align to TRBD1. Looked up from germline, CDR1 is LNHDA and CDR2 is SQIVND (reference sequence). V gave up 6 bases and J gave up 2 bases; unmatched junction bases: 6. The CDR3 extends over 15 amino acids. Here the CDR3 reads CASRTRTGGQETQYF. The DNA for the CDR3 is TGTGCCAGTAGAACTAGGACAGGGGGTCAAGAGACCCAGTACTTC.

This rearrangement joins TRBV6-1 to TRBJ2-6; no clear D. Trimming cost V 7 bases and J 4 bases, with 5 bases left between them. Germline CDR1 MNHNS, CDR2 SASEGT. The CDR3 loop spans 12 amino acids. CDR3 residues: CASNSGANVLTF. The DNA for the CDR3 is TGTGCCAGCAACTCCGGGGCCAACGTCCTGACTTTC.

The gene calls are TRBV11-2 and TRBJ2-2; 9 positions agree with TRBD2. Per germline, CDR1 SGHAT and CDR2 FQNNGV. The junction had 13 bases not matched to a gene; V was cut back by 4 bases and J by 1 base. This CDR3 has 19 amino acids. The CDR3 sequence is CASSSRRGTSPLNTGELFF. DNA for the CDR3: TGTGCCAGCAGCTCCAGGAGAGGGACTAGCCCTCTGAACACCGGGGAGCTGTTTTTT.

The chain recombines TRBV7-8 with TRBJ1-5, with no clear D. Germline values: CDR1 SGHVS, CDR2 FQNEAQ. The CDR3 runs 13 residues. The ends were cut back, 1 base at V and 6 bases at J, with 7 bases in the middle. The CDR3, as DNA: TGTGCCAGCAGCTTAGGCGTATCTCAGCCCCAGCATTTT. Amino acids: CASSLGVSQPQHF.

The chain is built from TRBV11-3 and TRBJ1-1; 9 nucleotides align to TRBD1. The CDR3 is 15 residues long. CDR1 is SGHNT, CDR2 YENEEA, per germline. Trimming took 6 bases from V and 1 from J; bases not matched to a gene: 6. This CDR3 reads CASSLTGGTNTEAFF. Here the CDR3 DNA reads TGTGCCAGCAGTTTAACAGGGGGCACGAACACTGAAGCTTTCTTT.

This chain joins TRBV28 and TRBJ2-1; a weak D match, TRBD2 (6 bases). V gave up 4 bases and J gave up 2 bases, with 15 bases separating them. Germline loops: CDR1 MDHEN, CDR2 SYDVKM. CDR3 size: 16 residues. The CDR3 region has the DNA TGTGCCAGCAGTTCTGGGACTGGCATAACCTACAATGAGCAGTTCTTC. This gives the protein CASSSGTGITYNEQFF.

CDR3 protein: CASDGTSQYF. CDR3 sequence (DNA): TGTGCCAGCGACGGTACATCGCAGTATTTT. The V gene is TRBV5-6, the J gene TRBJ2-3; D ambiguous. The CDR3 covers 10 residues. V lost 7 bases and J lost 10, with 10 bases in between. Germline V gene data show CDR1 as SGHDT and CDR2 as YYEEEE. The variable domain in full, completed from reference TRBV5-6 and TRBJ2-3, reads DAGVTQSPTHLIKTRGQQVTLRCSPKSGHDTVSWYQQALGQGPQFIFQYYEEEERQRGNFPDRFSGHQFPNYSSELNVNALLLGDSALYLCASDGTSQYFGPGTRLTVL.

The chain recombines TRBV7-2 with TRBJ2-3, with TRBD2 matching 7 bases. The CDR3 runs 16 residues. Germline V CDR1 and CDR2: SGHTA, FQGNSA. V was pared by 1 base and J by 3 bases, with 7 bases of the junction left unmatched. The CDR3 DNA sequence: TGTGCCAGCAGCTTAGAGTGGGGCGGGAGAACAGATACGCAGTATTTT. Its translation: CASSLEWGGRTDTQYF.

The chain employs TRBV5-4 and TRBJ2-5; 9 bases agree with TRBD1. Per germline, CDR1 SGHNT and CDR2 YYREEE (reference sequence). Trimming removed 4 bases from V and 4 bases from J; junction bases left unmatched: 5. The CDR3 is made up of 14 amino acids. CDR3 coding DNA: TGTGCCAGCAGCCTACAGGGGGCTTCAGAGACCCAGTACTTC. Its protein product is CASSLQGASETQYF.

The chain is built from TRBV28 and TRBJ1-2; no clear D gene. CDR3 size: 12 residues. V was trimmed by 3 bases and J by 6 bases, leaving 8 bases between them. Germline lookup yields CDR1 MDHEN and CDR2 SYDVKM. CDR3 nucleotide sequence: TGTGCCAGCAGTTTGGATGGCGATGGCTACACCTTC. Its protein product is CASSLDGDGYTF.

The chain uses TRBV5-4 and TRBJ2-3; 8 bases are a match to TRBD2. Looked up from germline, CDR1 is SGHNT and CDR2 is YYREEE (reference sequence). The CDR3 has 13 residues. Unmatched junction bases numbered 7, after V lost 10 bases and J lost 3 bases. The CDR3 spells CASLGLETDTQYF. CDR3 bases: TGTGCCTCGTTGGGACTAGAAACAGATACGCAGTATTTT.

The chain joins TRBV5-8 to TRBJ2-1; no clear D. This CDR3 is built from 11 residues. V was clipped by 2 bases and J by 9 bases, with 6 bases between them. The germline gives CDR1 SGHTS, CDR2 YDEGEE. The CDR3 coding sequence is TGTGCCAGCAGCTTACACCGTGAGCAGTTCTTC. This gives the protein CASSLHREQFF. The full variable domain, rest sourced from reference TRBV5-8 and TRBJ2-1, is EAGVTQSPTHLIKTRGQQATLRCSPISGHTSVYWYQQALGLGLQFLLWYDEGEERNRGNFPPRFSGRQFPNYSSELNVNALELEDSALYLCASSLHREQFFGPGTRLTVL.

In its sample, this clone was seen once. The chain joins TRBV6-5 to TRBJ2-1, with 7 nucleotides matching TRBD1. This CDR3 has 12 amino acids. V trimming: 6 bases; J trimming: 12 bases; junction bases outside the gene matches: 8. In germline, CDR1 is MNHEY, CDR2 SVGAGI. CDR3 residues: CASREKDRAQFF. CDR3 nucleotides: TGTGCCAGCAGGGAGAAAGACAGGGCGCAGTTCTTC.

This sequence joins TRBV28 and TRBJ1-2, with TRBD1 matching over 10 bases. Germline trimming cut 6 bases from V and 7 bases from J; bases unmatched to any gene: 8. The CDR3 has 14 residues. The germline gives CDR1 MDHEN, CDR2 SYDVKM. The DNA for the CDR3 is TGTGCCAGCAGGGCGACAGGGGGCGCCGGTGGCTACACCTTC. Translated: CASRATGGAGGYTF.

For the CDR3, the DNA is TGTGCCAGCAGCTTAGCGCCTAGGAACACTGAAGCTTTCTTT. Amino acids: CASSLAPRNTEAFF. This sequence joins TRBV7-2 and TRBJ1-1; D uncertain. The V gene's germline CDR1 is SGHTA and CDR2 FQGNSA. The germline V and J ends were trimmed by 0 bases and 1 base, with 6 bases remaining between them. The CDR3 has 14 residues.

The gene calls are TRBV11-3 and TRBJ2-2; 7 nucleotides line up with TRBD1. CDR1 and CDR2 from the germline V gene are SGHNT and YENEEA. Trimming cost V 1 base and J 0 bases; bases outside gene matches: 2. The length of the CDR3 is 16 residues. As DNA, the CDR3 is TGTGCCAGCAGCTTAGCGGGACAGTCGAACACCGGGGAGCTGTTTTTT. As protein: CASSLAGQSNTGELFF.

V is TRBV28 and J is TRBJ2-6; D call uncertain. Deletions cut 8 bases from V and 3 bases from J, with 11 bases between. The germline CDR1 and CDR2 sequences are MDHEN and SYDVKM. This CDR3 has 14 amino acids. The CDR3 spells CASALTGGANVLTF. In DNA, the CDR3 is TGTGCCAGCGCGCTGACGGGTGGGGCCAACGTCCTGACTTTC.

The chain joins TRBV2 to TRBJ2-5; the D gene is possibly TRBD1 (6 bases). V was cut by 5 bases and J by 5 bases, with 18 bases left in between. This CDR3 has 15 residues. In germline, CDR1 is SNHLY, CDR2 FYNNEI. CDR3 amino acids: CASSPDRLNRETQYF. In DNA, the CDR3 is TGTGCCAGCAGTCCCGACAGGCTTAATCGGGAGACCCAGTACTTC.

This clone was detected only once. The chain uses TRBV5-4 and TRBJ1-1; D uncertain. CDR1 and CDR2 (germline): SGHNT, YYREEE (reference sequence). The CDR3 spans 15 residues. V dropped 0 bases and J dropped 0 bases, with 9 bases sitting between them. CDR3 coding DNA: TGTGCCAGCAGCTTGGAGGGCAGCTTGAACACTGAAGCTTTCTTT. Residues: CASSLEGSLNTEAFF.

In its sample, this clone was seen once. The chain carries TRBV28 and TRBJ2-7, with no clear D. V dropped 7 bases and J dropped 6 bases, with 22 bases sitting between them. From germline, CDR1 is MDHEN and CDR2 SYDVKM. The CDR3 loop spans 15 amino acids. CDR3 protein: CASMAPPPYMSEQYF. CDR3 bases: TGTGCCAGCATGGCTCCTCCTCCCTACATGTCCGAGCAGTACTTC. Full variable domain (outside the CDR3, taken from reference TRBV28 and TRBJ2-7): DVKVTQSSRYLVKRTGEKVFLECVQDMDHENMFWYRQDPGLGLRLIYFSYDVKMKEKGDIPEGYSVSREKKERFSLILESASTNQTSMYLCASMAPPPYMSEQYFGPGTRLTVT.

The chain recombines TRBV29-1 with TRBJ1-1; 8 bases are a match to TRBD1. V gave up 2 bases and J gave up 4 bases; unmatched junction bases: 3. CDR3 length: 13 residues. Germline assignment: CDR1 SQVTM and CDR2 ANQGSEA. The CDR3 reads CSVETDRGTEAFF. The CDR3 DNA reads TGCAGCGTTGAAACCGACAGGGGCACTGAAGCTTTCTTT.

The chain joins TRBV6-6 to TRBJ2-3; TRBD1 might be the D (5 bases). V was pared by 6 bases and J by 2 bases, with 6 bases between. In germline, CDR1 is MNHNY, CDR2 SVGAGI (reference sequence). This CDR3 region has 12 residues. In DNA, the CDR3 is TGTGCCAGCAGGGACAACACAGATACGCAGTATTTT. It translates to CASRDNTDTQYF.

V gene TRBV7-2 combines with J gene TRBJ2-1; D ambiguous. V lost 4 bases and J lost 5, with 9 bases in between. The CDR3 is 13 amino acids. Germline CDR1 is SGHTA and CDR2 is FQGNSA. Here the CDR3 reads CASSYRQNNEQFF. Here the CDR3 DNA reads TGTGCCAGCAGCTACCGACAAAACAATGAGCAGTTCTTC.

The rearrangement links TRBV11-2 to TRBJ2-7; 8 positions match TRBD1. CDR3 size: 15 residues. The germline gives CDR1 SGHAT, CDR2 FQNNGV. The trim removed 5 bases at V and 1 base at J, leaving 7 bases unmatched. CDR3 sequence: CASSRDRGVSYEQYF. CDR3 nucleotide sequence: TGTGCCAGCAGCCGAGACAGGGGCGTATCCTACGAGCAGTACTTC.

V and J are TRBV27 and TRBJ2-3, with TRBD1 as a possible D gene (5 bases). Trimming removed 2 bases from V and 6 bases from J, with 12 bases in between. Germline V gene data show CDR1 as MNHEY and CDR2 as SMNVEV (reference sequence). This CDR3 spans 14 amino acids. The CDR3 coding sequence is TGTGCCAGCAGTTTACAGGGCAGGCGTGATACGCAGTATTTT. The encoded protein is CASSLQGRRDTQYF.